Listed here are 10 T cell receptor beta chains from one sample, sequenced in a study of STAT3 mutations in large granular lymphocyte leukemia. Overall study results and limits: In T-cell large granular lymphocyte leukemia, about half of patients showed multiple immunodominant subclonotypes.

Antigens for these TCRs are unknown. Produced via immunoSEQ multiplex PCR; TCRdb's table is partial and in-frame only. Among tens of thousands of clones listed, approximately 94% were seen once. Sequencing used peripheral blood mononuclear cells. All receptors derive from a man aged 35-49 years with T-cell large granular lymphocyte leukemia. Some clones in this sample may be carry-over from other donors' samples.

The chain is built from TRBV29-1 and TRBJ1-2, with D tentatively TRBD1 (5 bases). Germline V gene sequence: CDR1 SQVTM, CDR2 ANQGSEA. The germline V and J ends were trimmed by 2 bases and 7 bases, with 11 bases remaining between them. This CDR3 spans 12 amino acids. The CDR3 protein is CSVEMAGLGYTF. The CDR3 region has the DNA TGCAGCGTTGAAATGGCAGGGCTTGGCTACACCTTC.

For the CDR3, the DNA is TGTGCCTGGAGTGGTGCAGGCGCAGATACGCAGTATTTT. This gives the protein CAWSGAGADTQYF. The chain couples TRBV30 to TRBJ2-3, with D unresolved. CDR1 GTSNPN and CDR2 SVGIG come from the germline V gene (reference sequence). The CDR3 has 13 amino acids. Trimming cost V 1 base and J 4 bases, with 9 bases left between them. The full variable domain, with the rest looked up from reference TRBV30 and TRBJ2-3, is SQTIHQWPATLVQPVGSPLSLECTVEGTSNPNLYWYRQAAGRGLQLLFYSVGIGQISSEVPQNLSASRPQDRQFILSSKKLLLSDSGFYLCAWSGAGADTQYFGPGTRLTVL.

This sequence joins TRBV28 and TRBJ2-7, with 11 positions matching TRBD2. The V gene's germline CDR1 is MDHEN and CDR2 SYDVKM. V shed 6 bases, J shed 2 bases, and the junction held 3 bases outside the gene matches. The CDR3 totals 14 residues. The CDR3 loop reads CASSRSGGAYEQYF. DNA of the CDR3: TGTGCCAGCAGCCGTAGCGGGGGGGCCTACGAGCAGTACTTC.

The chain links TRBV29-1 to TRBJ1-3; tentative D call: TRBD1 (5 bases). The CDR3 spans 14 residues. The germline V gene has CDR1 SQVTM and CDR2 ANQGSEA. Trimming removed 7 bases from V and 0 bases from J, with 13 bases in between. CDR3 amino acids: CSGLRGNSGNTIYF. As DNA, the CDR3 is TGCAGCGGGTTGAGGGGCAACTCTGGAAACACCATATATTTT.

The V and J genes are TRBV4-3 and TRBJ2-1; D is unclear. This CDR3 is 13 amino acids long. Trimming removed 0 bases from V and 7 bases from J, with 7 bases in between. Per the germline V gene, CDR1 is LGHNA and CDR2 is YSLEER. CDR3 protein: CASSQETRNEQFF. CDR3 nucleotide sequence: TGCGCCAGCAGCCAAGAAACGAGGAATGAGCAGTTCTTC.

The chain carries TRBV10-3 and TRBJ2-7, with D maybe TRBD1 (6 bases). Trimming removed 4 bases from V and 3 bases from J, with 16 bases in between. This CDR3 contains 15 residues. Germline V gene lookup returns CDR1 ENHRY and CDR2 SYGVKD. The CDR3 DNA follows: TGTGCCATCAGTGCCTCACAGGGAAGGAGCTACGAGCAGTACTTC. As protein: CAISASQGRSYEQYF.

The rearrangement joins TRBV7-9 to TRBJ2-7, with TRBD2 matching 12 bases. J lost 3 bases, V lost 5 bases, and 11 bases had no gene match. Germline-derived CDR1 and CDR2 are SEHNR and FQNEAQ (reference sequence). The CDR3 has 17 amino acids. The CDR3 loop is CASSPWTSGETDYEQYF. CDR3 sequence (DNA): TGTGCCAGCAGCCCCTGGACTAGCGGGGAGACCGACTACGAGCAGTACTTC.

This chain joins TRBV6-5 and TRBJ1-4; 9 nucleotides match TRBD1. Germline CDR1 is MNHEY and CDR2 is SVGAGI. The ends lost 6 bases at V and 4 bases at J; junction bases unmatched: 6. This CDR3 has 15 residues. The CDR3 DNA reads as TGTGCCAGCAGGGGACAGGGAAGGTTTAATGAAAAACTGTTTTTT. Its translation: CASRGQGRFNEKLFF.

With respect to this clone: Relative to the germline gene, one junction end is altered; a read error may explain this. This chain joins TRBV9 and TRBJ1-5; unclear D gene. This CDR3 has 14 residues. Germline V gene data show CDR1 as SGDLS and CDR2 as YYNGEE. DNA of the CDR3: TGTACCAGCAGCGGTGGGGAACCCAATCAGCCCCAGCATTTT. Its protein product is CTSSGGEPNQPQHF.

The genes are TRBV6-1 and TRBJ1-3; D perhaps matches TRBD1 (6 bases). This CDR3 comprises 15 residues. The V gene lost 8 bases and the J gene lost 0 bases, with 14 bases spanning the gap. CDR1 MNHNS and CDR2 SASEGT come from the germline V gene. CDR3 in DNA: TGTGCCAGCGATACTTTCAGGGGCTCTGGAAACACCATATATTTT. As protein: CASDTFRGSGNTIYF.